The clone carrying this TCR beta chain was found a few times. Its antigen is not identified. This sample is drawn from a study of CD8 T cells in ankylosing spondylitis. Overall study findings and caveats: The study identified a TCR beta motif of under ten highly homologous variants that appeared characteristic of ankylosing spondylitis blood.

The V and J ends lost 0 bases and 4 bases respectively, with 10 bases between them. This CDR3 comprises 14 residues. The germline V gene has CDR1 SGHRS and CDR2 YFSETQ. TCRdb redid the calling of the 5' RACE reads with MiXCR, one entry per CDR3 protein. The sample shows roughly 470,000 distinct CDR3 sequences, roughly a quarter of them seen only once. The sequenced material came from blood, either unsorted or a sorted T cell fraction (not recorded which). This receptor was taken from a male donor with ankylosing spondylitis. The chain combines TRBV5-1 with TRBJ2-5, with D hard to call. The CDR3: CASSLVVEAETQYF. CDR3 sequence (DNA): TGCGCCAGCAGCTTGGTGGTGGAAGCAGAGACCCAGTACTTC.